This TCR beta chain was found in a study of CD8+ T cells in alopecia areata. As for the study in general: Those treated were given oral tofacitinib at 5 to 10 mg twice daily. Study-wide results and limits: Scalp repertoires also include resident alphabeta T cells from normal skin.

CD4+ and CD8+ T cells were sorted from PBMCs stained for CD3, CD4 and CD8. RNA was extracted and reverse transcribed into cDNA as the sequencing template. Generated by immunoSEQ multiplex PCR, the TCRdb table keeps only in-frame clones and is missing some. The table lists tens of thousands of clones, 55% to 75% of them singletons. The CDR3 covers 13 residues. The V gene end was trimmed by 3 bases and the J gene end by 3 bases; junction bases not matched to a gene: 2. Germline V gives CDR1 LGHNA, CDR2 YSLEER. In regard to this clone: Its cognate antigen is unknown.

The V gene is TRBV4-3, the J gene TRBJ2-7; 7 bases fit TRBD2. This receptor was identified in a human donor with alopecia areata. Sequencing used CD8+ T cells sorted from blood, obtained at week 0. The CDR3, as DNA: TGCGCCAGCAGCCATGCGGGAGACTACGAGCAGTACTTC. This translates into CASSHAGDYEQYF.